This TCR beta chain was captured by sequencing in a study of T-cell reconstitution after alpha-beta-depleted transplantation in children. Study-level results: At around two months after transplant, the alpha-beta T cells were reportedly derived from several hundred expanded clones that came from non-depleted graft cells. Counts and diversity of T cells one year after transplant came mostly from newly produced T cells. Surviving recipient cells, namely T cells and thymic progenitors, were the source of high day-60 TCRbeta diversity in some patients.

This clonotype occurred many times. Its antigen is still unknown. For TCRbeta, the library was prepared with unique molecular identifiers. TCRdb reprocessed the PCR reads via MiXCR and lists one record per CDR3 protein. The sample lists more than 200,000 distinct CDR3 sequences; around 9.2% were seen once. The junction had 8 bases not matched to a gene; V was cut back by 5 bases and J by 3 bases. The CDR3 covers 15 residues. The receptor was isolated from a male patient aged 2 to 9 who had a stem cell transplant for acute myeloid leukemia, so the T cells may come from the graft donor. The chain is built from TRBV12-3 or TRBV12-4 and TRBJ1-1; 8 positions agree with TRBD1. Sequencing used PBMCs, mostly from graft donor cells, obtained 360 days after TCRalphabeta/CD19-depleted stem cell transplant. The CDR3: CASSPTGGQDTEAFF. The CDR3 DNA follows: TGTGCCAGCAGTCCAACAGGGGGGCAGGACACTGAAGCTTTCTTT.